Here is one T cell receptor (beta chain) with its context. This may be a read error: a much more frequent sequence differs by one nucleotide. This record belongs to a study of regulatory T cells in long-lasting Graves disease. According to the study, TCR beta libraries were built with iRepertoire HTBI primers and CDR3-region Arm-PCR. TCRdb passed the multiplex PCR reads through MiXCR, listing each CDR3 protein once. This table has hundreds of thousands of distinct CDR3 sequences, 15% to 20% appearing once. Indicated time point: newly diagnosed GD, antithyroid drugs for less than 3 months. The TCR library was made from RNA that had been extracted from PBMCs in TRIzol. EDTA tubes received about 10 milliliters of collected peripheral blood. Trimming cost V 6 bases and J 3 bases, with 14 bases left between them. The CDR3 is made up of 14 amino acids. Germline values: CDR1 MDHEN, CDR2 SYDVKM. In addition, the sample was reused for a study of T cells in Graves' hyperthyroidism and ophthalmopathy.

This rearrangement joins TRBV28 to TRBJ1-2; D is perhaps TRBD1 (6 bases). The sequence was obtained from a middle-aged man with Graves disease. The sequencing here drew on peripheral blood mononuclear cells (PBMCs), taken at new diagnosis, from a patient treated with antithyroid drugs. The CDR3 sequence: CASSVWGADYGYTF. The CDR3 DNA sequence: TGTGCCAGCAGCGTATGGGGGGCGGACTATGGCTACACCTTC.